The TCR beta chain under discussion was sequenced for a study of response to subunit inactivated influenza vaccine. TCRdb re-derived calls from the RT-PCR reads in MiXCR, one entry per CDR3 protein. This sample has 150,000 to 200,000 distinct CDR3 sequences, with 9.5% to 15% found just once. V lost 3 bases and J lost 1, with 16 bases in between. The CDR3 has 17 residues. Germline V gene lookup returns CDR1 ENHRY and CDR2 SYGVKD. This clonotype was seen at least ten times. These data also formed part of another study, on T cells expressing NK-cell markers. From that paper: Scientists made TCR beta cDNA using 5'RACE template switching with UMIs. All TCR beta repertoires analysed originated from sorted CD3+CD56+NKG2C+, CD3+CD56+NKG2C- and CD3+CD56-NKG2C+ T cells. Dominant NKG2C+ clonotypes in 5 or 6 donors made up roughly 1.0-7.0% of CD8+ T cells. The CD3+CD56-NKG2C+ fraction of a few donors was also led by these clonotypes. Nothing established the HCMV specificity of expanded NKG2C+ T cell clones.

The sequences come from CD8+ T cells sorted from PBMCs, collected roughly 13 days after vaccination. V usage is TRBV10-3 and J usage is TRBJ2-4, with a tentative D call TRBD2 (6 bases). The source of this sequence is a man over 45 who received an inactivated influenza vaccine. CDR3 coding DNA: TGTGCCATCAGTGAACTGGCGCAAGGGAGGGCCAAAAACATTCAGTACTTC. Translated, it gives CAISELAQGRAKNIQYF.